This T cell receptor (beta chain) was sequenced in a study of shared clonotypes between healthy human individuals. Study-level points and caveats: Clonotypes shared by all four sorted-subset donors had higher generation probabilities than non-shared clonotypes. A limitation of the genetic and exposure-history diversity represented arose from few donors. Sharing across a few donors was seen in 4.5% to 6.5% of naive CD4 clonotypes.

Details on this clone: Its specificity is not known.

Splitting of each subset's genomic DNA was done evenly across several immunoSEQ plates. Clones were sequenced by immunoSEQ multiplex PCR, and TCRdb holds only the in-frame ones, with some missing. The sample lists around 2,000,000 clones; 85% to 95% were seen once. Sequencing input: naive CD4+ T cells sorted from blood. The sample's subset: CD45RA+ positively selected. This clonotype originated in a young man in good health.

CDR3 nucleotides: TGTGCCAGCAGCCCGACTAGCGGGAAGCAGTACTTC. It encodes CASSPTSGKQYF. This rearrangement joins TRBV13 to TRBJ2-7; the match to TRBD2 covers 11 bases. The CDR3 extends over 12 amino acids. Germline V gives CDR1 PRHDT, CDR2 FYEKMQ (reference sequence). J lost 8 bases, V lost 5 bases, and 2 bases had no gene match.